The source of this T cell receptor (beta chain) is a study of tumor-infiltrating lymphocytes in primary liver carcinoma. The CDR3 sequence is 15 residues long. Germline-derived CDR1 and CDR2 are MDHEN and SYDVKM. A constant-region primer served to make TCR beta cDNA from approximately 490 ng total RNA. The TCR beta library was amplified through three nested multiplex PCR rounds in a modified ARM-PCR procedure. TRBV1-TRBV30 forward primers and a C-beta reverse primer were used in the first two PCR rounds, which each ran for about 10 cycles. TCRdb re-called the multiplex PCR reads with MiXCR, one entry per CDR3 protein. The sample consists of 150,000 to 200,000 distinct CDR3 sequences, about 61% of them appearing once. They got blood RNA out of unsorted whole blood and also pulled out germline DNA. What was collected before surgery was around 4 milliliters of peripheral blood. This clonotype was picked up a small number of times.

Sequencing input: peripheral blood. This chain uses TRBV28 with TRBJ2-7, with TRBD2 matching over 7 bases. The TCR comes from a woman aged 60 to 75 with primary liver carcinoma and hepatitis B virus infection. CDR3 amino acids: CASGLPPAGEGEQYF. The CDR3, as DNA: TGTGCTAGCGGACTCCCTCCGGCGGGAGAAGGGGAGCAGTACTTC.